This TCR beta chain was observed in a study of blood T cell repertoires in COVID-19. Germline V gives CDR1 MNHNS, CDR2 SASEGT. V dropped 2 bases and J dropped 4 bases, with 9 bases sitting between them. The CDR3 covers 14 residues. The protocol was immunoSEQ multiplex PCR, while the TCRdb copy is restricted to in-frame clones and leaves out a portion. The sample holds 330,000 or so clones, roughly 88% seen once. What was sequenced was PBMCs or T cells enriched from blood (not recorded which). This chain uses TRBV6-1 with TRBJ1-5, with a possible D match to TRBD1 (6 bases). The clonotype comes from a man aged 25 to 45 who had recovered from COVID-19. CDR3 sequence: CASSESRGNQPQHF. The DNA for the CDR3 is TGTGCCAGCAGTGAAAGCAGGGGAAATCAGCCCCAGCATTTT.